These T cell receptor beta chains were read from a single sample in a study of blood T cell repertoires in COVID-19. Profiling relied on immunoSEQ multiplex PCR, and the TCRdb table lists in-frame clones only, not all of them. Of about 30,000 clones listed, roughly 80% are singletons. The specimen was peripheral blood. The receptors come from a woman between 65 and 79 years old with acute or convalescent COVID-19. Both conserved end residues are part of each CDR3. D genes are given only for firm matches. Size is stated for part of the rows, as once, few or many counts, or as a class when the clone is expanded.

clone_size d_call j_call v_call cdr3_aa cdr3_nt
. . TRBJ2-1 TRBV5-1 CASRESYNEQFF TGCGCCAGCAGAGAGTCCTACAATGAGCAGTTCTTC
. . TRBJ2-5 TRBV7-6 CASSFPAETQYF TGTGCCAGCAGCTTCCCTGCGGAGACCCAGTACTTC
. TRBD2 TRBJ2-1 TRBV28 CASSFLRLAGYNEQFF TGTGCCAGCAGTTTCCTCAGGCTAGCGGGATACAATGAGCAGTTCTTC
. . TRBJ1-2 TRBV20-1 CSPQANYGYTF TGCTCCCCCCAGGCCAACTATGGCTACACCTTC
. TRBD1 TRBJ1-1 TRBV4-3 CASSQQTGDTEAFF TGCGCCAGCAGCCAGCAGACAGGGGACACTGAAGCTTTCTTT
few . TRBJ1-2 TRBV28 CASSLSSGARTNYGYTF TGTGCCAGCAGTTTATCCTCAGGGGCGAGAACTAACTATGGCTACACCTTC
. TRBD2 TRBJ2-1 TRBV27 CASSFRSGRAGSYNEQFF TGTGCCAGCAGTTTCCGGAGCGGGAGGGCTGGCTCCTACAATGAGCAGTTCTTC
. TRBD1 TRBJ1-5 TRBV5-8 CASSLDRVNGQPQHF TGTGCCAGCAGTCTCGACAGGGTGAACGGTCAGCCCCAGCATTTT
. . TRBJ1-3 TRBV6-5 CASSGWSSGNTIYF TGTGCCAGCAGCGGGTGGAGCTCTGGAAACACCATATATTTT
. TRBD2 TRBJ2-2 TRBV4-3 CASSQGTSNTGELFF TGCGCCAGCAGCCAAGGGACTAGCAACACCGGGGAGCTGTTTTTT
. TRBD2 TRBJ2-5 TRBV7-9 CASSLGGLAGLETQYF TGTGCCAGCAGCTTGGGTGGACTAGCGGGGCTCGAGACCCAGTACTTC
. TRBD2 TRBJ2-5 TRBV5-1 CASSLIGGEETQYF TGCGCCAGCAGCTTGATCGGGGGGGAAGAGACCCAGTACTTC
once TRBD1 TRBJ2-1 TRBV24-1 CATSDTRTGGHNEQFF TGTGCCACCAGTGATACTCGGACAGGGGGACACAATGAGCAGTTCTTC
once . TRBJ2-3 TRBV14 CASSPRQTTDTQYF TGTGCCAGCAGCCCCCGACAGACCACAGATACGCAGTATTTT
. TRBD1 TRBJ2-2 TRBV6-4 CASSPTGGSGGELFF TGTGCCAGCAGCCCCACAGGGGGCTCCGGCGGGGAGCTGTTTTTT
. TRBD1 TRBJ1-1 TRBV6-5 CASSPGQVYTEAFF TGTGCCAGCAGTCCGGGACAGGTGTACACTGAAGCTTTCTTT
once . TRBJ2-1 TRBV7-6 CASSLSGNEQFF TGTGCCAGCAGCCTATCGGGGAATGAGCAGTTCTTC
few . TRBJ2-5 TRBV28 CASSSHRAGEETQYF TGTGCCAGCAGTTCCCACCGGGCGGGCGAAGAGACCCAGTACTTC
. TRBD2 TRBJ2-5 TRBV4-1 CASSQEASGSQETQYF TGCGCCAGCAGCCAAGAAGCTAGCGGGAGCCAAGAGACCCAGTACTTC
many TRBD2 TRBJ2-3 TRBV29-1 CSVASGVSTDTQYF TGCAGCGTTGCTAGCGGGGTTAGCACAGATACGCAGTATTTT
. . TRBJ2-1 TRBV10-1 CASSETENKDSYNEQFF TGCGCCAGCAGTGAAACAGAAAATAAGGATTCCTACAATGAGCAGTTCTTC
. . TRBJ1-2 TRBV20-1 CSASGSRRVSNYGYTF TGCAGTGCTAGTGGGTCCCGTCGGGTTTCTAACTATGGCTACACCTTC
. . TRBJ2-7 TRBV5-1 CASSATSPYEQYF TGCGCCAGCAGCGCAACGAGCCCCTACGAGCAGTACTTC
. . TRBJ1-2 TRBV6-5 CASSYTGGGGGSYTF TGTGCCAGCAGTTATACAGGTGGGGGAGGAGGTAGCTACACCTTC
once . TRBJ2-3 TRBV3-1/TRBV3-2 CASSQVSSGRTDTQYF TGTGCCAGCAGCCAAGTAAGTAGCGGCCGTACAGATACGCAGTATTTT
. . TRBJ2-2 TRBV3-1/TRBV3-2 CASSQVLLRQRANTGELFF TGTGCCAGCAGCCAAGTCCTTCTTCGGCAGCGGGCAAACACCGGGGAGCTGTTTTTT
. TRBD1 TRBJ1-5 TRBV7-2 CASSLGQGSRPQHF TGTGCCAGCAGCTTAGGACAGGGTAGTCGGCCCCAGCATTTT
few TRBD2 TRBJ2-1 TRBV7-2 CASSSSSGPYNEQFF TGTGCCAGCAGCTCGTCTAGCGGTCCCTACAATGAGCAGTTCTTC
few . TRBJ2-5 TRBV5-1 CASSLASLAAQETQYF TGCGCCAGCAGCTTGGCCAGTTTAGCGGCACAAGAGACCCAGTACTTC
. TRBD1 TRBJ1-2 TRBV3-1/TRBV3-2 CASSPRTGISGYTF TGTGCCAGCAGCCCCCGGACAGGGATCAGTGGCTACACCTTC
. TRBD1 TRBJ2-3 TRBV28 CASSLDRDTTDTQYF TGTGCCAGCAGTTTAGACAGGGACACCACAGATACGCAGTATTTT
. . TRBJ1-1 TRBV7-9 CASSQGEWAEAFF TGTGCCAGCAGCCAAGGAGAGTGGGCTGAAGCTTTCTTT
. . TRBJ1-2 TRBV27 CASSPGYGYTF TGTGCCAGCAGCCCCGGCTATGGCTACACCTTC
few . TRBJ2-2 TRBV19 CASSIPGISGTGELFF TGTGCCAGTAGTATCCCGGGAATAAGTGGTACCGGGGAGCTGTTTTTT
. . TRBJ2-7 TRBV6-5 CASSYSILGGEQYF TGTGCCAGCAGTTACTCGATCTTGGGGGGCGAGCAGTACTTC
. . TRBJ1-1 TRBV1 CTSSQDFPTPVTEAFF TGCACCAGCAGCCAAGATTTCCCAACTCCCGTCACTGAAGCTTTCTTT
. . TRBJ2-1 TRBV10-3 CAIRAPVIGDGNEQFF TGTGCCATCAGGGCCCCGGTAATAGGGGATGGAAATGAGCAGTTCTTC